This T cell receptor beta chain stems from a study of T cells in Graves' hyperthyroidism and ophthalmopathy. V lost 3 bases, J lost 0 bases, and 5 bases stayed unmatched. Germline assignment: CDR1 ENHRY and CDR2 SYGVKD. The CDR3 sequence is 18 residues long. RNA transcripts served as the template for amplifying TCR beta CDR3 regions. HTBI primers were employed in a first-round RT-PCR of the TCR CDR3. Each CDR3 protein gets one entry after TCRdb re-called the multiplex PCR reads with MiXCR. This table holds 45,000 to 75,000 distinct CDR3 sequences, approximately 50% found once. This rearrangement joins TRBV10-3 to TRBJ2-3; TRBD2 matches 14 bases. Sequencing was done on a sample of blood. The TCR originated in a woman under 40 with Graves' ophthalmopathy. CDR3 DNA sequence: TGTGCCATCAGTGAAACCGGGACTAGCGGGGGTAGCACAGATACGCAGTATTTT. Protein: CAISETGTSGGSTDTQYF.